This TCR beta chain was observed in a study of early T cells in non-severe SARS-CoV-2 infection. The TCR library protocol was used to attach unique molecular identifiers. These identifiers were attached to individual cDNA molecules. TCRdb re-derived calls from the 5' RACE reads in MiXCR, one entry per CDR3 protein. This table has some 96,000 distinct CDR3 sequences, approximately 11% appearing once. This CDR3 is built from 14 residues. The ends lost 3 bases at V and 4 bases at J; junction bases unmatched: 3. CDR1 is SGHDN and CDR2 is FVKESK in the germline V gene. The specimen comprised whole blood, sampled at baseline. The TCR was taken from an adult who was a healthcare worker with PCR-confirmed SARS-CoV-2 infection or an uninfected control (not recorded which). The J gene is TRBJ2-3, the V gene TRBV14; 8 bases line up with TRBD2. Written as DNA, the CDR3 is TGTGCCAGCAGCCAGCGGACTAGCTCAGATACGCAGTATTTT. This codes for CASSQRTSSDTQYF. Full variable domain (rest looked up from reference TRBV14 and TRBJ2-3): EAGVTQFPSHSVIEKGQTVTLRCDPISGHDNLYWYRRVMGKEIKFLLHFVKESKQDESGMPNNRFLAERTGGTYSTLKVQPAELEDSGVYFCASSQRTSSDTQYFGPGTRLTVL.